This TCR beta chain emerged from a study of shared T cell receptors in the human thymus. The CDR3 is made up of 19 amino acids. In germline, CDR1 is LGHNA, CDR2 YNFKEQ. V shed 2 bases and J 5 bases; nucleotides not matched to a gene: 17. Sequencing was performed with immunoSEQ multiplex PCR; in TCRdb, only in-frame clones are kept and a portion is missing. The sample lists hundreds of thousands of clones, roughly 88% occurring once. These data also featured in a second study, about human thymus T cells. That study reports: It was healthy Finnish infants having corrective surgery for congenital heart defects who were the donors.

The rearrangement links TRBV4-2 to TRBJ2-5; the match to TRBD2 covers 10 bases. Material for sequencing was thymocytes. The clonotype comes from a boy younger than two with a congenital heart defect. This chain's CDR3 is CASSQRPGGQREGRETQYF. In nucleotides, the CDR3 is TGTGCCAGCAGCCAAAGACCGGGAGGGCAGCGGGAGGGCCGCGAGACCCAGTACTTC.